The 19 T cell receptor beta chains below all came from one sample that was sequenced in a study of blood T cell repertoires in COVID-19 (dated by TCRdb to the early 2020s). Library preparation was by the immunoSEQ multiplex PCR assay. Imported from immuneACCESS, the table was reduced by TCRdb to in-frame sequences with V and J called. These copies leave out some clones; in studies compared against another copy, an unresolved V gene accounts for under half, and the cause of the remainder is not known. The sample profile shows around 200,000 clones; roughly 82% of them were found once. The ten biggest clones cover about 6% of the sample. The source material was PBMCs or T cells enriched from blood (not recorded which). All receptors come from a man aged 40-49 years with acute COVID-19.

The rearrangement links TRBV19 to TRBJ1-3; D is possibly TRBD1 (5 bases). This CDR3 has 14 residues. Germline values: CDR1 LNHDA, CDR2 SQIVND (reference sequence). V was cut by 7 bases and J by 4 bases, with 14 bases left in between. The CDR3 DNA follows: TGTGCCAGTATCGGGAGGGGCTCAGGAAACACCATATATTTT. Translating gives CASIGRGSGNTIYF.

The CDR3, as DNA: TGCAGTGCTAGTAAAGCTAACACCGGGGAGCTGTTTTTT. This codes for CSASKANTGELFF. The rearrangement links TRBV20-1 to TRBJ2-2; D call uncertain. This CDR3 comprises 13 residues. Trimming pared 3 bases from V and 2 bases from J, leaving 7 bases between. Germline CDR1 and CDR2: DFQATT and SNEGSKA (reference sequence).

This sequence joins TRBV15 and TRBJ1-4, with a possible D match to TRBD1 (6 bases). The length of the CDR3 is 13 residues. V lost 4 bases and J lost 10, with 13 bases in between. CDR1 is LNHNV, CDR2 YYDKDF, per germline (reference sequence). The DNA of the CDR3 is TGTGCCACCAGCATACACAGGGAGCCAAAACTGTTTTTT. Its protein is CATSIHREPKLFF. The full variable domain, rest sourced from reference TRBV15 and TRBJ1-4, is DAMVIQNPRYQVTQFGKPVTLSCSQTLNHNVMYWYQQKSSQAPKLLFHYYDKDFNNEADTPDNFQSRRPNTSFCFLDIRSPGLGDTAMYLCATSIHREPKLFFGSGTQLSVL.

The rearrangement joins TRBV9 to TRBJ2-1, with TRBD2 identical over 8 bases. This CDR3 region has 17 residues. Germline loops: CDR1 SGDLS, CDR2 YYNGEE. V lost 4 bases to trimming and J lost 8 bases; unmatched junction nucleotides: 17. CDR3 nucleotides: TGTGCCAGCAGCCTCACTCCTTTAGCGGGAAGGGTGGATGAGCAGTTCTTC. It codes for CASSLTPLAGRVDEQFF.

This sequence joins TRBV19 and TRBJ2-1; 7 bases are a match to TRBD2. The CDR3 loop spans 16 amino acids. J gave up 4 bases and V 3 bases, and 9 bases lay outside the gene matches. CDR1 LNHDA and CDR2 SQIVND come from the germline V gene (reference sequence). The CDR3 DNA follows: TGTGCCAGTAGTATTAAAACTAGCGTTAGATACAATGAGCAGTTCTTC. Encoded protein: CASSIKTSVRYNEQFF.

This chain joins TRBV7-9 and TRBJ2-1; possibly TRBD2 for D (6 bases). Germline loops: CDR1 SEHNR, CDR2 FQNEAQ (reference sequence). The CDR3 has 16 residues. The germline V and J ends were trimmed by 4 bases and 0 bases, with 13 bases remaining between them. The CDR3 nucleotides read TGTGCCAGCAGCTCTCCAGCGGGCATCTCCTACAATGAGCAGTTCTTC. Its translation is CASSSPAGISYNEQFF.

The gene calls are TRBV3-1 (or the pseudogene TRBV3-2) and TRBJ2-3; a possible D gene is TRBD2 (5 bases). The CDR3 sequence is 14 residues long. The V end lost 4 bases, the J end lost 8 bases, and 16 bases lay between the germline ends. Germline CDR1 and CDR2: LGHDT and YNNKEL (reference sequence). This CDR3 is CASSLARYRGTQYF. The CDR3 DNA reads as TGTGCCAGCAGCCTCGCCCGGTACCGGGGTACGCAGTATTTT.

V usage is TRBV5-1 and J usage is TRBJ2-3; maybe TRBD2 (6 bases). Germline values: CDR1 SGHRS, CDR2 YFSETQ. V was clipped by 0 bases and J by 5 bases, with 10 bases between them. The CDR3 is 14 amino acids. The chain's CDR3 is CASSLGAGQDTQYF. The CDR3 nucleotides are TGCGCCAGCAGCTTGGGAGCGGGTCAAGATACGCAGTATTTT. The whole variable domain, remainder taken from reference TRBV5-1 and TRBJ2-3, is KAGVTQTPRYLIKTRGQQVTLSCSPISGHRSVSWYQQTPGQGLQFLFEYFSETQRNKGNFPGRFSGRQFSNSRSEMNVSTLELGDSALYLCASSLGAGQDTQYFGPGTRLTVL.

The chain links TRBV7-2 to TRBJ1-1; tentatively, D is TRBD1 (5 bases). The CDR3 covers 15 residues. Trimming took off 2 bases at V and 4 bases at J, with 14 bases between the two ends. Germline CDR1 is SGHTA and CDR2 is FQGNSA. CDR3 residues: CASSLTGGESTEAFF. The CDR3 region has the DNA TGTGCCAGCAGCTTAACAGGCGGGGAGAGCACTGAAGCTTTCTTT.

This clone came up once. This chain uses TRBV7-2 with TRBJ2-4; TRBD1 aligns across 7 bases. Per germline, CDR1 SGHTA and CDR2 FQGNSA. Trimming took 0 bases from V and 0 from J; bases not matched to a gene: 2. The length of the CDR3 is 16 residues. CDR3 protein: CASSLAPGGAKNIQYF. The DNA of the CDR3 is TGTGCCAGCAGCTTAGCGCCAGGGGGAGCCAAAAACATTCAGTACTTC.

The chain uses TRBV7-7 and TRBJ2-1; a possible D gene is TRBD2 (6 bases). Trimming removed 2 bases at V and 5 bases at J, with 10 bases between. CDR3 length: 14 amino acids. Germline V CDR1 and CDR2: SSHAT, FNYEAQ (reference sequence). CDR3: CASSLSGRNNEQFF. The DNA for the CDR3 is TGTGCCAGCAGCTTAAGCGGGCGCAACAATGAGCAGTTCTTC.

This chain uses TRBV7-9 with TRBJ1-6, with 7 nucleotides matching TRBD1. Germline V gives CDR1 SEHNR, CDR2 FQNEAQ (reference sequence). The CDR3 sequence is 15 residues long. V gave up 6 bases and J gave up 7 bases; unmatched junction bases: 9. CDR3 DNA: TGTGCCAGCAGTCCGCTGGGGGACAGCAATTCACCCCTCCACTTT. Its translation is CASSPLGDSNSPLHF. The full variable domain, in which reference TRBV7-9 and TRBJ1-6 provide the parts outside the CDR3, is DTGVSQNPRHKITKRGQNVTFRCDPISEHNRLYWYRQTLGQGPEFLTYFQNEAQLEKSRLLSDRFSAERPKGSFSTLEIQRTEQGDSAMYLCASSPLGDSNSPLHFGNGTRLTVT.

The rearrangement links TRBV30 to TRBJ2-3, with TRBD2 as a possible D gene (5 bases). This CDR3 spans 16 amino acids. Between the trimmed V and J ends, which lost 0 bases and 7 bases, there was a span of 20 bases. Germline V gene data show CDR1 as GTSNPN and CDR2 as SVGIG (reference sequence). CDR3 in DNA: TGTGCCTGGAGTGTACGTTGGCGGGCTTTTTCTCATACGCAGTATTTT. It encodes CAWSVRWRAFSHTQYF.

V gene TRBV19 combines with J gene TRBJ2-1; 9 positions match TRBD2. The ends lost 2 bases at V and 7 bases at J; junction bases unmatched: 9. From germline, CDR1 is LNHDA and CDR2 SQIVND (reference sequence). The CDR3 totals 16 residues. The CDR3 is CASSILEREVRNEQFF. The DNA of the CDR3 is TGTGCCAGTAGTATATTGGAGCGGGAGGTTAGAAATGAGCAGTTCTTC.

In the case of this clone: Other DNA sequences within the sample encode an identical CDR3. The rearrangement links TRBV7-9 to TRBJ1-1, with D possibly TRBD1 on 5 matching bases. Trimming cost V 5 bases and J 5 bases, with 9 bases left between them. In germline, CDR1 is SEHNR, CDR2 FQNEAQ (reference sequence). This CDR3 contains 12 residues. Written as DNA, the CDR3 is TGTGCCAGCAGCCCCGGGGGGACTGAAGCTTTCTTT. Protein sequence: CASSPGGTEAFF.

Comments on this clone: Compared with germline, one end of the junction differs, possibly owing to a read error. This chain uses TRBV7-6 with TRBJ2-5; D gene uncertain. CDR3 length: 14 amino acids. The germline V gene has CDR1 SGHVS and CDR2 FNYEAQ. CDR3 residues: CASSLEAHQEAQYF. The DNA for the CDR3 is TGTGCCAGCAGCTTAGAGGCCCACCAAGAGGCCCAGTACTTC.

The chain joins TRBV7-9 to TRBJ2-1, with TRBD2 matching over 10 bases. The CDR3 has 15 residues. Trimming removed 5 bases from V and 6 bases from J; junction bases left unmatched: 7. CDR1 and CDR2 (germline): SEHNR, FQNEAQ (reference sequence). CDR3 sequence: CASSIGLAARNEQFF. CDR3 bases: TGTGCCAGCAGCATAGGACTAGCGGCCCGCAATGAGCAGTTCTTC.

In nucleotides, the CDR3 is TGCAGTGCTAGTGGGACTAGCGCGGGCACAGATACGCAGTATTTT. Amino acid sequence: CSASGTSAGTDTQYF. V gene TRBV20-1 combines with J gene TRBJ2-3, with TRBD2 matching over 10 bases. CDR1 is DFQATT and CDR2 is SNEGSKA in the germline V gene (reference sequence). V trimming: 3 bases; J trimming: 1 base; junction bases outside the gene matches: 4. This CDR3 is 15 amino acids long.

This chain connects TRBV12-5 to TRBJ1-5; D may be TRBD1 (5 bases). The CDR3 contains 13 residues. V was shortened by 11 bases and J by 2 bases, with 13 bases between the two germline ends. Germline V lookup: CDR1 LGHNT, CDR2 FRNRAP. For the CDR3, the DNA is TGTGCTCCAGGAGAAGGGGGCAATCAGCCCCAGCATTTT. This gives the protein CAPGEGGNQPQHF.